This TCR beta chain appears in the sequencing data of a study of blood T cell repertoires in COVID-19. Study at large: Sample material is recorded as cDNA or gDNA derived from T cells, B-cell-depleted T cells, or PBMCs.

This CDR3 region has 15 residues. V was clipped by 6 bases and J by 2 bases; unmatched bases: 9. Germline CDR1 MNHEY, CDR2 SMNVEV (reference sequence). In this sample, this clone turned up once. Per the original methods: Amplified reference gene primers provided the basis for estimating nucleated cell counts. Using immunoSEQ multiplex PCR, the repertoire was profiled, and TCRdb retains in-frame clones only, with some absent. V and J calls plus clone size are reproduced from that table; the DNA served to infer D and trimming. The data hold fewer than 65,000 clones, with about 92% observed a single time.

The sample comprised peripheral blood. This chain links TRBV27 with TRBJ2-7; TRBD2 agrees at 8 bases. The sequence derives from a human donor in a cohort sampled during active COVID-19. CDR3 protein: CASSQLLGLAYEQYF. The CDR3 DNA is TGTGCCAGCAGCCAGTTATTGGGACTAGCCTACGAGCAGTACTTC.